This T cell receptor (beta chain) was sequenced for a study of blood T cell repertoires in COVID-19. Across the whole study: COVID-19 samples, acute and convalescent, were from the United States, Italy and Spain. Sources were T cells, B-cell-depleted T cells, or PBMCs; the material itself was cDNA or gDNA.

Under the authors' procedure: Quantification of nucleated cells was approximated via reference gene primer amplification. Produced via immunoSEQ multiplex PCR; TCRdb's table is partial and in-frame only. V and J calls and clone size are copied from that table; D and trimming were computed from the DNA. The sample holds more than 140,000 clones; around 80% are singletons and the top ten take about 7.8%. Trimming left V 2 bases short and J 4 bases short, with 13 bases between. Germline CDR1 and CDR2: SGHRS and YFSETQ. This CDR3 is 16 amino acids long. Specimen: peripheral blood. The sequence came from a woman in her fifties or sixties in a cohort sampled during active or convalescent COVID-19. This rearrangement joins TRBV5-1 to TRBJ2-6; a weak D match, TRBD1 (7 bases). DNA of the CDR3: TGCGCCAGCAGCTTAACAGGGGACTCGGGGGCCAACGTCCTGACTTTC. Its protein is CASSLTGDSGANVLTF.